The rows below give T cell receptor beta chains drawn from one sample of a study of shared clonotypes between healthy human individuals. The repertoire was sequenced with immunoSEQ multiplex PCR; TCRdb's copy has only in-frame clones and lacks some. This sample has about 680,000 clones, with less than 85% found just once. Sequencing was performed on memory CD4+ T cells sorted from blood. The source is a woman younger than 45 in good health. CDR3s include the opening cysteine and the closing phenylalanine or tryptophan. A D gene is named only where the DNA matches it firmly. The size entry is marked missing in some rows and otherwise reads once, few, many or a size class.

d_gene	abundance	v_gene	j_gene	CDR3nt	CDR3aa
.	many	TRBV29-1	TRBJ2-1	TGCAGCGTTGCCCCGACAGCTTCCAATGAGCAGTTCTTC	CSVAPTASNEQFF
.	many	TRBV7-9	TRBJ2-6	TGTGCCAGCAGCCCGCGGACTACTGGGGCCAACGTCCTGACTTTC	CASSPRTTGANVLTF
.	many	TRBV10-2	TRBJ2-1	TGCGCCAGCAGTGAGTGGACACTTTACAATGAGCAGTTCTTC	CASSEWTLYNEQFF
.	.	TRBV6-4	TRBJ2-2	TGTGCCAGCAGCGTGACAGGTTACACCGGGGAGCTGTTTTTT	CASSVTGYTGELFF
TRBD2	.	TRBV15	TRBJ2-3	TGTGCCACCAGCAGAGGTCGGGGGGGAGTTTGGGATACGCAGTATTTT	CATSRGRGGVWDTQYF
TRBD2	.	TRBV4-1	TRBJ2-1	TGCGCCAGCAGCCTCGGACTAGCGGCTACCTACAATGAGCAGTTCTTC	CASSLGLAATYNEQFF
TRBD1	many	TRBV5-1	TRBJ1-2	TGCGCCAGCAGCTTACAGCAGGGGGCGCACGGCTACACCTTC	CASSLQQGAHGYTF
.	once	TRBV7-2	TRBJ2-3	TGTGCCAGCAGCTTTGGGAGAGATACGCAGTATTTT	CASSFGRDTQYF
.	.	TRBV7-3	TRBJ1-2	TGTGCCAGCAGCTTAAAAGACGGCTATGGCTACACCTTC	CASSLKDGYGYTF
TRBD2	.	TRBV6-5	TRBJ2-7	TGTGCCAGCAGAAAGACTAGCGGGAGTTCTGAGCAGTACTTC	CASRKTSGSSEQYF
TRBD1	.	TRBV28	TRBJ1-1	TGTGCCAGCAGTGAAGGGACAGCTTTTTTAATGAACACTGAAGCTTTCTTT	CASSEGTAFLMNTEAFF
.	.	TRBV9	TRBJ1-3	TGTGCCAGCAGCGGTGACCTCTCTGGAAACACCATATATTTT	CASSGDLSGNTIYF
TRBD2	.	TRBV11-3	TRBJ2-1	TGTGCCAGCAGCTCGTCTAGCGGGAGTGGCGATGAGCAGTTCTTC	CASSSSSGSGDEQFF
.	.	TRBV21-1	TRBJ1-2	TGTGCCAGCAGCAAAGCGATGGGGCGCGGCTATGGCTACACCTTC	CASSKAMGRGYGYTF
TRBD2	.	TRBV27	TRBJ2-7	TGTGCCAGCAGTTCGGGGGCTAGCGGGAAATACGCGCAGTACTTC	CASSSGASGKYAQYF
TRBD2	.	TRBV11-3	TRBJ2-2	TGTGCCAGCAGCTTAGGTTCTAGCGGGAGCACCGGGGAGCTGTTTTTT	CASSLGSSGSTGELFF
TRBD1	few	TRBV19	TRBJ1-2	TGTGCCAGTAGTATGGCATGGACAGGGACAAACTATGGCTACACCTTC	CASSMAWTGTNYGYTF
TRBD1	.	TRBV28	TRBJ2-2	TGTGCCAGCAGTTTTCTGGGACAGGGACTCGGGGAGCTGTTTTTT	CASSFLGQGLGELFF
.	many	TRBV5-1	TRBJ2-7	TGCGCCAGCAGCTTCGGTGCCGGGAGCCGCTCCTACGAGCAGTACTTC	CASSFGAGSRSYEQYF
TRBD1	.	TRBV28	TRBJ1-1	TGTGCCAGCCTCCGACAGGGCTCGACTGAAGCTTTCTTT	CASLRQGSTEAFF
.	.	TRBV2	TRBJ1-5	TGTGCCAGCAGTGTGTCCCGCGCGACCAATACTCCTCAGCCCCAGCATTTT	CASSVSRATNTPQPQHF
.	.	TRBV19	TRBJ1-5	TGTGCCAGTAGTATGGGAATTACTAGCAATCAGCCCCAGCATTTT	CASSMGITSNQPQHF